The clone carrying this T cell receptor beta chain was detected ten times or more. This CDR3 has 15 amino acids. Trimming removed 4 bases from V and 5 bases from J; junction bases left unmatched: 11. Per the germline V gene, CDR1 is SGHDT and CDR2 is YYEEEE. These data come from a study of early T cells in non-severe SARS-CoV-2 infection. TCRdb reanalysed the 5' RACE reads using MiXCR and keeps one entry per CDR3 protein. The sample lists roughly 99,000 distinct CDR3 sequences, over 8.5% occurring once. The chain combines TRBV5-6 with TRBJ2-7; 8 bases match TRBD1. Sequenced sample: whole blood. This sequence was found in an adult who was a healthcare worker with PCR-confirmed SARS-CoV-2 infection or an uninfected control (not recorded which). The CDR3, as DNA: TGTGCCAGCAGCCACACGGACAGGGTGGTCCACGAGCAGTACTTC. Encoded protein: CASSHTDRVVHEQYF. Full variable domain (missing parts from reference TRBV5-6 and TRBJ2-7): DAGVTQSPTHLIKTRGQQVTLRCSPKSGHDTVSWYQQALGQGPQFIFQYYEEEERQRGNFPDRFSGHQFPNYSSELNVNALLLGDSALYLCASSHTDRVVHEQYFGPGTRLTVT.